Here is one T cell receptor (beta chain) with its context. This specimen comes from a study of blood T cell repertoires in COVID-19. At the level of the study: PBMCs, B-cell-depleted T cells, or T cells provided the cDNA or gDNA that made up the material.

In the study's own analysis: It was from reference gene primer amplification that nucleated cell counts were estimated. Libraries were prepared by immunoSEQ multiplex PCR; TCRdb keeps only in-frame clonotypes and omits some of them. V and J calls and clone size come straight from that table; D and trimming were deduced from the DNA. The sample has approximately 130,000 clones, around four fifths seen once. Trimming pared 1 base from V and 0 bases from J, leaving 19 bases between. CDR1 GTSNPN and CDR2 SVGIG come from the germline V gene (reference sequence). The CDR3 is 18 amino acids. The sequencing input was peripheral blood. V is TRBV30 and J is TRBJ1-3; a possible D gene is TRBD1 (6 bases). This clonotype was obtained from a man older than 75 with acute or convalescent COVID-19. The CDR3 reads CAWSGNRQEASSGNTIYF. Here the CDR3 DNA reads TGTGCCTGGAGTGGCAATCGACAGGAAGCTTCCTCTGGAAACACCATATATTTT.